The present entry profiles one TCR beta chain with its context. In its sample, this clonotype was seen many times. This clone's antigen is unknown. One end of the junction fails to match germline, which may point to a read error. This sample is drawn from a study of regulatory T cells in long-lasting Graves disease (dated by TCRdb to the early 2020s). With respect to the entire study: Patients with newly diagnosed Graves' disease had been on antithyroid drugs for under 3 months. Patients with persistent Graves' disease were compared with patients with newly diagnosed Graves' disease using TCR sequencing and RNA sequencing of peripheral blood. A total of around 35 samples underwent TCR sequencing, from about 13 patients with persistent Graves' disease and 20 or so patients with newly diagnosed Graves' disease. The study was conducted in China and was registered as a clinical trial.

General conclusions and limits of the study: Only the TCR beta chain was sequenced and analyzed. The small sample size was acknowledged by the authors as a limitation that may reduce accuracy. Compared with newly diagnosed patients, persistent Graves' disease patients had lower TCR Shannon entropy and fewer highly expanded clones, which suggests clonal expansion. TRBV28, TRBJ1-2 and TRBJ2-5 were preferentially used in persistent disease, while TRBV20-1 and TRBJ2-1 were favored in newly diagnosed disease. More public clonotypes were shared among persistent patients (2,741) than among newly diagnosed patients (approximately 930). The study examined only peripheral blood because the primary lesion, thyroid tissue, could not be accessed.

Sample time point, as interpreted from the label and publication: newly diagnosed GD, antithyroid drugs for less than 3 months. For both TCR sequencing and RNA sequencing, RNA was extracted from PBMCs using TRIzol. The diagnosis of Graves' disease was made according to American Thyroid Association guidelines. Patients were recruited from an endocrinology department in Xi'an, China. From each patient, approximately 10 milliliters of peripheral blood was collected into an EDTA anticoagulant tube. PBMCs were isolated by Ficoll Paque Plus density gradient separation without further T cell sorting. An Agilent 2100 Bioanalyzer and agarose gel were used to assess RNA quality, and a NanoDrop 2000 was used to measure RNA concentration. To prepare the library, multiplex PCR was applied. TCRdb shows the sequencer as Illumina HiSeq 4000. iRepertoire HTBI primers and Arm-PCR amplification of CDR3 regions were used to construct TCR beta libraries. PCR products were gel purified before sequencing. The paper's data handling went like this. Gene usage analysis of CDR3 amino acid clonotypes used the 50 to 70 TRBV and approximately 13 TRBJ segments found across samples. COPE and FqMerger were used to merge filtered high-quality paired reads into contigs. BLAST was used to align contigs to IMGT TRBV, TRBD and TRBJ reference genes, and CDR3 was defined according to IMGT. Clonotypes above 0.1% frequency were classified as highly expanded clones. Shannon entropy was used to measure repertoire diversity, and the Gini coefficient was used to measure V-J evenness. A clonotype found in more than one individual was treated as public. The raw public data were reprocessed by TCRdb itself: fastp quality trimming at Q25, MiXCR clonotype calling, in-frame beta chains only. Rows merge per CDR3 protein into single entries with the most common DNA and genes. Clone size and V and J calls follow TCRdb, not the original study. The sample table shows 350,000 to 450,000 distinct CDR3 sequences, and 10% to 15% are seen once. The ten largest clones add up to approximately 20% of the sample.

From the germline V gene, CDR1 is MNHNS and CDR2 is SASEGT. Spanning cysteine to phenylalanine, the CDR3 consists of 14 amino acids. The entry retains the CDR3 DNA only, 42 bases that are in frame from base 1. Separately, the same data were catalogued under a study of T cells in Graves' hyperthyroidism and ophthalmopathy. The second study's paper adds: Stable Graves' hyperthyroidism was defined as no progression to ophthalmopathy during 18 months of follow-up. Hyperthyroidism patients were aged 18 to 65 years and newly diagnosed, with disease duration of less than 2 months. Any patient with an uncontrolled infection, another autoimmune disease, pregnancy or lactation was excluded. Diagnoses were based on clinical symptoms, serum thyroxine and TRAb, thyroid ultrasound and orbital computed tomography. The first round of RT-PCR for the TCR CDR3 was performed with the HTBI primer set and the Qiagen OneStep RT-PCR kit. Most expanded thyroid clonotypes (frequency above 0.001) were also detected in blood, suggesting blood repertoires may reflect thyroid immune responses. A 13 V-J signature model separated ophthalmopathy from stable hyperthyroidism, with approximately 87% sensitivity and roughly 84% specificity in cross-validation and 80%/75% in testing. During validation, the model predicted progression to ophthalmopathy a median of approximately six months ahead of onset, with 70.59% sensitivity and 72% to 85% specificity. A discovery cohort of roughly 100 patients, approximately 45 with Graves' ophthalmopathy and about 60 with stable Graves' hyperthyroidism, was used to find distinguishing TCR V-J signatures. Prospective prediction of ophthalmopathy was tested in an independent validation cohort of 18 to 20 hyperthyroidism patients and approximately 17 patients who later progressed to ophthalmopathy. The 75 to 100 discovery patients were randomly divided into training and test sets at a 7:3 ratio. Thyroid tissue and blood T-cell repertoires from roughly 6 Graves' hyperthyroidism patients were also compared in the study. After blood sampling, hyperthyroidism patients were treated with methimazole at a starting dose of 30 mg daily, and ophthalmopathy patients were treated with high-dose intravenous methylprednisolone. The libraries were constructed in a second round of multiplex PCR and then size-selected and purified. Sequencing of the libraries was done on an Illumina HiSeq2000 using paired-end 100 bp reads. Raw data were processed with SOAPnuke, discarding reads with adapters, uncalled bases, mean Phred below 15, or no exact constant-primer or identifier match. High-quality paired reads were merged with COPE v1.2.5, and unique nucleotide sequences were defined as clonotypes. MiTCR v1.1 was used to align the clonotypes against IMGT TRBV, TRBD and TRBJ reference segments. Only V-J combinations with frequency above 0.0001, covering about 99% of repertoires, were analysed. A TCS score was defined as the ratio between F50 (clonal expansion) and ExV (chaos), using BLOSUM62-based TCRdist between CDR3 peptides within each V-J. Welch's t-statistics and random forest reduced around 520 V-J features to about 13, which were used in a naive Bayes classifier (R e1071). Sample size was not statistically predetermined, and investigators were not blinded to group allocation. According to the paper, TCR Vbeta CDR3 sequencing was carried out on 135 peripheral blood samples, which came from fewer than 50 ophthalmopathy, some 73 hyperthyroidism and approximately 17 progressor patients.

The chain was built from TRBV6-1 and TRBJ1-2, with no confidently assigned D gene. This specimen consisted of peripheral blood mononuclear cells (PBMCs), obtained at new diagnosis, from a patient treated with antithyroid drugs. The source is a woman between 18 and 29 years old with Graves disease. Donor details come from another sample of the same person, matched by shared clones. CDR3 region: CASREASGGYGYTF. The base sequence is TGTGCCAGCAGGGAAGCATCGGGAGGCTATGGCTACACCTTC.